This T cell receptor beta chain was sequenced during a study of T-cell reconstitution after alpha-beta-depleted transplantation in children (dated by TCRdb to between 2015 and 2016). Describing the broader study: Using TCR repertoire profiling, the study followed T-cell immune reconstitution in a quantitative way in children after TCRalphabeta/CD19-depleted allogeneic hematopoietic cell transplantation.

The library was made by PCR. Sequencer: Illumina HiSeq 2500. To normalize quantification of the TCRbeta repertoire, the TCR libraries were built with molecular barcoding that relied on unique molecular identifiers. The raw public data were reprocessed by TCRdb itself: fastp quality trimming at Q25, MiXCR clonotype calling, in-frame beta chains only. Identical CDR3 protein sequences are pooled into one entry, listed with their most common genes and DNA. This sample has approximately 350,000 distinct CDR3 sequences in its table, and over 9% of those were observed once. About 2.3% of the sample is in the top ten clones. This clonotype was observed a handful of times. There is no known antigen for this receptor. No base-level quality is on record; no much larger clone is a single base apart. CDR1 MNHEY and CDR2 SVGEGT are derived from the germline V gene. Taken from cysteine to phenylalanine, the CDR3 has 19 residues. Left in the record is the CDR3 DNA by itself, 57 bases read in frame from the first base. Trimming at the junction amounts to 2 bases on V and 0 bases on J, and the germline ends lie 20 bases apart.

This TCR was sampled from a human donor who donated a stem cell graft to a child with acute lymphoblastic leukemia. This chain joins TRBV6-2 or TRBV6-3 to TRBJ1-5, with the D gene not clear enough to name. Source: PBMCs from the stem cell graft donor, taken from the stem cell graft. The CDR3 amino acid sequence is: CASSYRLGGLLYSNQPQHF. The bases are TGTGCCAGCAGTTACAGGCTTGGTGGATTATTATATAGCAATCAGCCCCAGCATTTT.